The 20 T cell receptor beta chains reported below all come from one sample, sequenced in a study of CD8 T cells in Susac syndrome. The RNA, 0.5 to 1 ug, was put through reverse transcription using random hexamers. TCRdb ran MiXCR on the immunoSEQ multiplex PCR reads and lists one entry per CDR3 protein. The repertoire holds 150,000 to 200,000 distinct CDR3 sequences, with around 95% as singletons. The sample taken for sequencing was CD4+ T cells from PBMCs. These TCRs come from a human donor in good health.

The CDR3 nucleotides read TGCAGCGTAGCTAGGACTAGCGGGGCCTACGAGCAGTACTTC. Translated, it gives CSVARTSGAYEQYF. The genes are TRBV29-1 and TRBJ2-7; 12 positions agree with TRBD2. With V trimmed by 6 bases and J by 2 bases, 5 bases remained unmatched. Looked up from germline, CDR1 is SQVTM and CDR2 is ANQGSEA. This CDR3 has 14 residues.

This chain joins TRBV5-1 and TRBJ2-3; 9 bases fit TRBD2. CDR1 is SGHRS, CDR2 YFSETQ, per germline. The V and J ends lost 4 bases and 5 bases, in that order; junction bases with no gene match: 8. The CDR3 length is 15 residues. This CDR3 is CASSPLPAGGDTQYF. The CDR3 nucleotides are TGCGCCAGCAGCCCTCTTCCAGCGGGGGGAGATACGCAGTATTTT. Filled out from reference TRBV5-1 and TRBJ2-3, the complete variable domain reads KAGVTQTPRYLIKTRGQQVTLSCSPISGHRSVSWYQQTPGQGLQFLFEYFSETQRNKGNFPGRFSGRQFSNSRSEMNVSTLELGDSALYLCASSPLPAGGDTQYFGPGTRLTVL.

CDR3 amino acids: CASTRGTSGVGNEQFF. As DNA, the CDR3 is TGTGCCAGCACCCGGGGGACTAGCGGGGTGGGAAATGAGCAGTTCTTC. This chain joins TRBV12-3 or TRBV12-4 and TRBJ2-1; 13 positions agree with TRBD2. V gave up 7 bases and J gave up 7 bases; unmatched junction bases: 10. The CDR3 contains 16 residues.

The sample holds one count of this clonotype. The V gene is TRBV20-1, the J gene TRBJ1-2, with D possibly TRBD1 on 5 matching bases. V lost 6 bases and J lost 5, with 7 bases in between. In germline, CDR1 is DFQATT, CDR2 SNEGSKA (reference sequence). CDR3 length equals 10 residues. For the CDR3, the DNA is TGCAGTGCCGGGACGTATGGCTACACCTTC. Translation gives CSAGTYGYTF.

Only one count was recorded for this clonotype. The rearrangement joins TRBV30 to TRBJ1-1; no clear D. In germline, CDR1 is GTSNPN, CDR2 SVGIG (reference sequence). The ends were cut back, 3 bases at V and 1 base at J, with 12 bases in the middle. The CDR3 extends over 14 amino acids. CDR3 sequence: CAWRVGGGNTEAFF. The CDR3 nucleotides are TGTGCCTGGAGGGTAGGAGGAGGGAACACTGAAGCTTTCTTT.

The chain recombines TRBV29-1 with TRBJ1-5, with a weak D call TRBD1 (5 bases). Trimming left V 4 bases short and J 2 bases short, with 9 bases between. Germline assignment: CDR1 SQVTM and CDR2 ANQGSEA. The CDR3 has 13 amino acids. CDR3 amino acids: CSVGQGGNQPQHF. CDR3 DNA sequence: TGCAGCGTTGGCCAAGGGGGCAATCAGCCCCAGCATTTT.

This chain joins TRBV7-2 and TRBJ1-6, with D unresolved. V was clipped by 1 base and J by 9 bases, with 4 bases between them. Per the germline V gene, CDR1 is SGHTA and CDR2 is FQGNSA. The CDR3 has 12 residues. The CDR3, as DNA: TGTGCCAGCAGCTTAGAGGTTTCACCCCTCCACTTT. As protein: CASSLEVSPLHF.

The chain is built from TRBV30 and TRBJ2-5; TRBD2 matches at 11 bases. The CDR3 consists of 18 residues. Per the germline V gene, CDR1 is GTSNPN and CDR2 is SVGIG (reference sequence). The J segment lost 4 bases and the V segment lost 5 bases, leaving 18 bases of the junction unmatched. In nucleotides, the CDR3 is TGTGCCTGGTGGAAGACTAGCGGGGTTTATAGGGGATCAGAGACCCAGTACTTC. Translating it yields CAWWKTSGVYRGSETQYF.

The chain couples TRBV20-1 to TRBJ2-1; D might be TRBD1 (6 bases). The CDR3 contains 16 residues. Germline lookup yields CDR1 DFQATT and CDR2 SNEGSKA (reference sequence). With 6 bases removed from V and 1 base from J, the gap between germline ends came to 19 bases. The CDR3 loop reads CSARGNQGASYNEQFF. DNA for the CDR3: TGCAGTGCCAGGGGCAATCAGGGTGCGTCCTACAATGAGCAGTTCTTC.

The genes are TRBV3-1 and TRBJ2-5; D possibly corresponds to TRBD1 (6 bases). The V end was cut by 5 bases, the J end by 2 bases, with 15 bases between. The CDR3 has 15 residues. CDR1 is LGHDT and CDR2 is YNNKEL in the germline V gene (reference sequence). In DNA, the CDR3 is TGTGCCAGCAGCGAAGCCTCGGACAGTCAAGAGACCCAGTACTTC. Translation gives CASSEASDSQETQYF.

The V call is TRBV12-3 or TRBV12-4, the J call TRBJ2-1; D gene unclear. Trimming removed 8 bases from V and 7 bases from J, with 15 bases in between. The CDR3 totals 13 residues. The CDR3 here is CASRLTRPNEQFF. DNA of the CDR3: TGTGCCAGCCGCTTAACACGGCCTAATGAGCAGTTCTTC.

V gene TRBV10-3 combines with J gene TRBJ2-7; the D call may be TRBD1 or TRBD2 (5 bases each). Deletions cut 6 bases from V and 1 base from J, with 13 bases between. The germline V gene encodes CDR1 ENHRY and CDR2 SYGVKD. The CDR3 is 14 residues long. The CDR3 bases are TGTGCCATCAGGAACCGGGGCGGTTCCTACGAGCAGTACTTC. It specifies CAIRNRGGSYEQYF.

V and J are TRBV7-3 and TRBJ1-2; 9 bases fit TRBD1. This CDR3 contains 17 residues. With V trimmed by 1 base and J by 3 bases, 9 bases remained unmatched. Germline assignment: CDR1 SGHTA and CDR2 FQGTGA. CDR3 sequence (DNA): TGTGCCAGCAGCTTAATGCCCGGACAGGGGAGCTACTATGGCTACACCTTC. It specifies CASSLMPGQGSYYGYTF.

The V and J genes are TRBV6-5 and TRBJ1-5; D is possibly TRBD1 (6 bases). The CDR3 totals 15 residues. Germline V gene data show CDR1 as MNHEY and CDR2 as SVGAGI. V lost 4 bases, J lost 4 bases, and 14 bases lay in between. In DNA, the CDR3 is TGTGCCAGCAGTTTGACCGACAGGCCAAATCAGCCCCAGCATTTT. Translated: CASSLTDRPNQPQHF.

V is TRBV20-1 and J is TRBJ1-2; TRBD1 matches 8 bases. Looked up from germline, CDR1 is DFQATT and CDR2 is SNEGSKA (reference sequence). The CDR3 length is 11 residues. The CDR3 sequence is CRTGGRYGYTF. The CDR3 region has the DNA TGCAGAACAGGGGGTCGGTATGGCTACACCTTC.

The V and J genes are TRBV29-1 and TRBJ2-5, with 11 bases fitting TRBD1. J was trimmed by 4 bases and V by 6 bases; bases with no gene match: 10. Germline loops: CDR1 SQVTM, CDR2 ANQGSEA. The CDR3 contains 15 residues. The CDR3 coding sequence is TGCAGCGTGGATTTTGGGACAGGGGGACGAGAGACCCAGTACTTC. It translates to CSVDFGTGGRETQYF.

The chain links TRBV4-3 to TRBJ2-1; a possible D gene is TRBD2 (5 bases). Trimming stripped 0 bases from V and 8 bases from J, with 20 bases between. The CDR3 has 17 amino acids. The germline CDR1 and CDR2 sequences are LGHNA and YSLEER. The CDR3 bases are TGCGCCAGCAGCCAAGATCGTGCGACTACTACCTTCTATGAGCAGTTCTTC. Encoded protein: CASSQDRATTTFYEQFF.

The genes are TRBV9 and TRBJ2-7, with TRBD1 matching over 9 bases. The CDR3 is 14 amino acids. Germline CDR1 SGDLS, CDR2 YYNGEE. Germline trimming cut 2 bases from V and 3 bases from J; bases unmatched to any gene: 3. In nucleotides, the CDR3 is TGTGCCAGCAGCGTTGGGACAGGGCGCTACGAGCAGTACTTC. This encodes CASSVGTGRYEQYF.

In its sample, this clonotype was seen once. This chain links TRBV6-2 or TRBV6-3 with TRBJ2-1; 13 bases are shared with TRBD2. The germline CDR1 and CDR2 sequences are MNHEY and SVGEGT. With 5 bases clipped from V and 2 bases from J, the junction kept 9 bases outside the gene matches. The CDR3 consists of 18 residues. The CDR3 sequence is CASSTIRLAGGTYNEQFF. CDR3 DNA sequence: TGTGCCAGCAGTACGATAAGACTAGCGGGGGGCACCTACAATGAGCAGTTCTTC.

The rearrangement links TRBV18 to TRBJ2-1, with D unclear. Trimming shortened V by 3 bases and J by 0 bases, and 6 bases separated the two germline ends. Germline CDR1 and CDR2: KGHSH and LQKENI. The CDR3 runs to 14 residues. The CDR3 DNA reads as TGTGCCAGCTCACCTCAGAGCTCCTACAATGAGCAGTTCTTC. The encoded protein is CASSPQSSYNEQFF.